The rows below give T cell receptor beta chains drawn from one sample of a study of response to subunit inactivated influenza vaccine. TCRdb re-analysed the RT-PCR reads in MiXCR, keeping a single row per CDR3 protein. The repertoire includes about 520,000 distinct CDR3 sequences, approximately 11% of them detected once, and 9.5% to 15% sits in the top ten. The source was PBMCs from blood, collected roughly 46 days after vaccination. These receptors were obtained from a man aged 50 to 60 who received an inactivated influenza vaccine. The CDR3 runs from the conserved cysteine through the conserved F or W. The D gene is left open where the match is weak. Not all rows give a size; the values are once, few, many and, for expanded clones, a class.

v_call: TRBV6-5
cdr3_length: 17
clone_size: few
d_call: NA
j_call: TRBJ2-2
cdr3_aa: CASSYSLGKGSTGELFF
cdr3_nt: TGTGCCAGCAGTTACTCTTTGGGGAAGGGAAGCACCGGGGAGCTGTTTTTT

v_call: TRBV2
cdr3_length: 17
clone_size: NA
d_call: NA
j_call: TRBJ2-7
cdr3_aa: CASSESYLTGQPYEQYF
cdr3_nt: TGTGCCAGCAGTGAATCGTACCTGACCGGACAGCCATACGAGCAGTACTTC

v_call: TRBV20-1
cdr3_length: 17
clone_size: NA
d_call: TRBD1
j_call: TRBJ2-6
cdr3_aa: CSASLGQGLRGANVLTF
cdr3_nt: TGCAGTGCTAGCCTTGGACAGGGCTTGAGAGGGGCCAACGTCCTGACTTTC

v_call: TRBV20-1
cdr3_length: 16
clone_size: NA
d_call: TRBD2
j_call: TRBJ2-5
cdr3_aa: CSARGGLAGEGETQYF
cdr3_nt: TGCAGTGCTAGAGGGGGACTAGCGGGAGAGGGAGAGACCCAGTACTTC

v_call: TRBV5-1
cdr3_length: 12
clone_size: NA
d_call: NA
j_call: TRBJ1-5
cdr3_aa: CASSITGQPQHF
cdr3_nt: TGCGCCAGCAGCATCACCGGACAGCCCCAGCATTTT

v_call: TRBV28
cdr3_length: 13
clone_size: few
d_call: NA
j_call: TRBJ1-1
cdr3_aa: CASRRVGSTEAFF
cdr3_nt: TGTGCCAGCAGACGGGTGGGGAGCACTGAAGCTTTCTTT

v_call: TRBV10-2
cdr3_length: 13
clone_size: NA
d_call: TRBD2
j_call: TRBJ2-7
cdr3_aa: CASSEGSGDEQYF
cdr3_nt: TGCGCCAGCAGTGAGGGTAGCGGGGACGAGCAGTACTTC

v_call: TRBV3-1
cdr3_length: 14
clone_size: NA
d_call: TRBD1
j_call: TRBJ2-7
cdr3_aa: CASSRGTGGWEQYF
cdr3_nt: TGTGCCAGCAGCCGCGGGACAGGAGGCTGGGAGCAGTACTTC

v_call: TRBV20-1
cdr3_length: 13
clone_size: NA
d_call: TRBD1
j_call: TRBJ2-4
cdr3_aa: CSARTGAKNIQYF
cdr3_nt: TGCAGTGCTAGGACAGGGGCCAAAAACATTCAGTACTTC

v_call: TRBV4-2
cdr3_length: 16
clone_size: few
d_call: TRBD2
j_call: TRBJ2-3
cdr3_aa: CASSQAASGATDTQYF
cdr3_nt: TGTGCCAGCAGCCAAGCGGCTAGCGGGGCCACAGATACGCAGTATTTT

v_call: TRBV29-1
cdr3_length: 12
clone_size: many
d_call: NA
j_call: TRBJ2-1
cdr3_aa: CSVGEGVNEQFF
cdr3_nt: TGCAGCGTTGGGGAAGGGGTCAATGAGCAGTTCTTC

v_call: TRBV20-1
cdr3_length: 13
clone_size: few
d_call: NA
j_call: TRBJ2-7
cdr3_aa: CSATRGHPYEQYF
cdr3_nt: TGCAGTGCCACGAGGGGACACCCCTACGAGCAGTACTTC

v_call: TRBV7-8
cdr3_length: 12
clone_size: many
d_call: NA
j_call: TRBJ1-5
cdr3_aa: CASSLNDQPQHF
cdr3_nt: TGTGCCAGCAGCTTAAACGATCAGCCCCAGCATTTT

v_call: TRBV9
cdr3_length: 14
clone_size: NA
d_call: NA
j_call: TRBJ2-5
cdr3_aa: CASSITGNQETQYF
cdr3_nt: TGTGCCAGCAGCATCACCGGCAATCAAGAGACCCAGTACTTC

v_call: TRBV6-6
cdr3_length: 12
clone_size: few
d_call: NA
j_call: TRBJ1-2
cdr3_aa: CASSYYRAGYTF
cdr3_nt: TGTGCCAGCAGTTACTACAGGGCTGGCTACACCTTC

v_call: TRBV7-2
cdr3_length: 16
clone_size: NA
d_call: TRBD1
j_call: TRBJ2-3
cdr3_aa: CASSLVGQGVGDTQYF
cdr3_nt: TGTGCCAGCAGCTTAGTGGGACAGGGGGTTGGCGATACGCAGTATTTT

v_call: TRBV20-1
cdr3_length: 15
clone_size: few
d_call: TRBD1
j_call: TRBJ2-7
cdr3_aa: CSASYPGQAFYEQYF
cdr3_nt: TGCAGTGCTAGTTACCCGGGACAGGCTTTCTACGAGCAGTACTTC

v_call: TRBV7-9
cdr3_length: 15
clone_size: NA
d_call: NA
j_call: TRBJ2-1
cdr3_aa: CASSLGRFLGNEQFF
cdr3_nt: TGTGCCAGCAGCTTAGGGCGGTTCTTGGGGAATGAGCAGTTCTTC

v_call: TRBV29-1
cdr3_length: 14
clone_size: many
d_call: NA
j_call: TRBJ1-1
cdr3_aa: CSVRRQGRNTEAFF
cdr3_nt: TGCAGCGTCCGCCGGCAGGGGCGAAACACTGAAGCTTTCTTT

v_call: TRBV28
cdr3_length: 15
clone_size: NA
d_call: NA
j_call: TRBJ2-5
cdr3_aa: CASSKTSIFQETQYF
cdr3_nt: TGTGCCAGCAGTAAGACTAGTATATTCCAAGAGACCCAGTACTTC

v_call: TRBV20-1
cdr3_length: 14
clone_size: many
d_call: NA
j_call: TRBJ2-7
cdr3_aa: CSARDLRATYEQYF
cdr3_nt: TGCAGTGCTAGAGATCTGAGGGCCACCTACGAGCAGTACTTC

v_call: TRBV24-1
cdr3_length: 15
clone_size: few
d_call: NA
j_call: TRBJ2-2
cdr3_aa: CATSDPITSFGELFF
cdr3_nt: TGTGCCACCAGTGATCCCATAACCAGTTTCGGGGAGCTGTTTTTT

v_call: TRBV5-6
cdr3_length: 16
clone_size: few
d_call: NA
j_call: TRBJ2-1
cdr3_aa: CASSSPTGLGYNEQFF
cdr3_nt: TGTGCCAGCAGCTCCCCAACAGGGTTGGGCTACAATGAGCAGTTCTTC

v_call: TRBV7-8
cdr3_length: 16
clone_size: NA
d_call: TRBD2
j_call: TRBJ2-5
cdr3_aa: CASSQKGGRALETQYF
cdr3_nt: TGTGCCAGCAGCCAGAAAGGCGGGAGGGCCTTGGAGACCCAGTACTTC

v_call: TRBV5-5
cdr3_length: 13
clone_size: few
d_call: NA
j_call: TRBJ2-1
cdr3_aa: CASSRTRSNEQFF
cdr3_nt: TGTGCCAGCAGCCGGACTCGGAGTAATGAGCAGTTCTTC

v_call: TRBV9
cdr3_length: 15
clone_size: many
d_call: NA
j_call: TRBJ2-2
cdr3_aa: CASSVRGHNTGELFF
cdr3_nt: TGTGCCAGCAGCGTCCGGGGGCATAACACCGGGGAGCTGTTTTTT

v_call: TRBV6-9
cdr3_length: 14
clone_size: few
d_call: TRBD2
j_call: TRBJ2-3
cdr3_aa: CASRAGDGGDTQYF
cdr3_nt: TGTGCCAGCAGGGCGGGAGACGGGGGGGATACGCAGTATTTT

v_call: TRBV12-3/TRBV12-4
cdr3_length: 16
clone_size: NA
d_call: TRBD2
j_call: TRBJ2-1
cdr3_aa: CASSLRGGRVINEQFF
cdr3_nt: TGTGCCAGCAGTTTGCGCGGCGGGAGGGTCATTAATGAGCAGTTCTTC

v_call: TRBV5-1
cdr3_length: 17
clone_size: few
d_call: TRBD2
j_call: TRBJ2-3
cdr3_aa: CASSDLYERERADTQYF
cdr3_nt: TGCGCCAGCAGCGACCTGTATGAGCGGGAGAGGGCAGATACGCAGTATTTT

v_call: TRBV19
cdr3_length: 15
clone_size: few
d_call: TRBD2
j_call: TRBJ2-3
cdr3_aa: CASTLSGISKDTQYF
cdr3_nt: TGTGCCAGTACCCTTAGCGGGATCAGTAAGGATACGCAGTATTTT

v_call: TRBV2
cdr3_length: 13
clone_size: NA
d_call: NA
j_call: TRBJ2-1
cdr3_aa: CAARTDHVNEQFF
cdr3_nt: TGTGCCGCACGGACTGACCACGTCAATGAGCAGTTCTTC

v_call: TRBV12-3/TRBV12-4
cdr3_length: 14
clone_size: NA
d_call: TRBD1
j_call: TRBJ1-1
cdr3_aa: CASKTTGVGTEAFF
cdr3_nt: TGTGCCAGCAAGACTACAGGGGTCGGCACTGAAGCTTTCTTT

v_call: TRBV20-1
cdr3_length: 14
clone_size: NA
d_call: NA
j_call: TRBJ1-1
cdr3_aa: CSARGGGRNTEAFF
cdr3_nt: TGCAGTGCTAGAGGCGGGGGCAGGAACACTGAAGCTTTCTTT

v_call: TRBV27
cdr3_length: 14
clone_size: NA
d_call: NA
j_call: TRBJ2-3
cdr3_aa: CASSILDSTDTQYF
cdr3_nt: TGTGCCAGCAGTATCCTGGATAGCACAGATACGCAGTATTTT

v_call: TRBV20-1
cdr3_length: 14
clone_size: few
d_call: NA
j_call: TRBJ2-3
cdr3_aa: CSAEPGAPADTQYF
cdr3_nt: TGCAGTGCAGAACCGGGGGCCCCGGCAGATACGCAGTATTTT

v_call: TRBV20-1
cdr3_length: 10
clone_size: few
d_call: NA
j_call: TRBJ2-7
cdr3_aa: CSAFSNEQYF
cdr3_nt: TGCAGTGCGTTTAGCAACGAGCAGTACTTC

v_call: TRBV20-1
cdr3_length: 13
clone_size: few
d_call: NA
j_call: TRBJ2-5
cdr3_aa: CSVRRRTLETQYF
cdr3_nt: TGCAGTGTTAGACGGAGGACTCTGGAGACCCAGTACTTC

v_call: TRBV7-8
cdr3_length: 16
clone_size: few
d_call: NA
j_call: TRBJ2-6
cdr3_aa: CASSLARFSGANVLTF
cdr3_nt: TGTGCCAGCAGCTTAGCGCGATTCTCTGGGGCCAACGTCCTGACTTTC